A single sample gave rise to the 18 T cell receptor beta chains below, sequenced in a study of Graves' ophthalmopathy and Graves' hyperthyroidism. Transcripts of RNA were the source for amplifying TCR beta CDR3 regions. HTBI primers were employed in first-round RT-PCR, then a second-round multiplex PCR followed. In TCRdb, the multiplex PCR reads were re-called with MiXCR into one record per CDR3 protein. The data show over 650,000 distinct CDR3 sequences, about 41% seen once. The sample comprised peripheral blood. All receptors derive from an adult man with Graves' ophthalmopathy.

A note on this clonotype: At one end the junction does not follow the germline gene, possibly because of a read error. The CDR3 is CATSGRRTEAFF. CDR3 coding DNA: TGTGCCACCAGTGGACGGCGTACTGAAGCTTTCTTT. This chain connects TRBV2 to TRBJ1-1; D not resolved. The CDR3 has 12 residues. Looked up from germline, CDR1 is SNHLY and CDR2 is FYNNEI.

The J gene is TRBJ1-1, the V gene TRBV5-1, with D perhaps TRBD1 (6 bases). Trimming left V 7 bases short and J 4 bases short, with 14 bases between. Germline CDR1 and CDR2: SGHRS and YFSETQ. The CDR3 sequence is 13 residues long. The CDR3: CASALRGPTEAFF. CDR3 coding DNA: TGCGCCAGCGCTCTCAGGGGTCCCACTGAAGCTTTCTTT.

In this sample, this clonotype turned up a few times. The chain links TRBV20-1 to TRBJ2-7; D possibly corresponds to TRBD2 (6 bases). Trimming removed 0 bases from V and 2 bases from J, with 11 bases in between. From germline, CDR1 is DFQATT and CDR2 SNEGSKA (reference sequence). CDR3 length equals 14 residues. The CDR3 region has the DNA TGCAGTGCTAGAGATCGGGACTCGCCCTACGAGCAGTACTTC. Translated, it gives CSARDRDSPYEQYF.

This clonotype has a handful of counts. V and J are TRBV14 and TRBJ2-7; 8 bases agree with TRBD2. This CDR3 spans 14 amino acids. CDR1 and CDR2 from the germline V gene are SGHDN and FVKESK. Germline trimming cut 8 bases from V and 2 bases from J; bases unmatched to any gene: 8. The CDR3 DNA reads TGTGCCAGCTCACCACTAGCGGAGACCTACGAGCAGTACTTC. Its translation: CASSPLAETYEQYF.

This clonotype appeared many times. The rearrangement uses TRBV24-1 and TRBJ2-7, with TRBD2 matching over 7 bases. The CDR3 is 13 amino acids. Germline V gives CDR1 KGHDR, CDR2 SFDVKD. The ends lost 6 bases at V and 2 bases at J; junction bases unmatched: 3. The CDR3 here is CATSMAGAYEQYF. CDR3 in DNA: TGTGCCACCAGTATGGCGGGGGCCTACGAGCAGTACTTC.

This clonotype has ten or more counts. The rearrangement joins TRBV4-1 to TRBJ1-1; D is perhaps TRBD1 (6 bases). The CDR3 is 16 amino acids. V gave up 0 bases and J gave up 6 bases, with 17 bases separating them. Per germline, CDR1 MGHRA and CDR2 YSYEKL. CDR3 nucleotide sequence: TGCGCCAGCAGCCAAGACGACAGGACGGGTTGGGCTGAAGCTTTCTTT. Translation gives CASSQDDRTGWAEAFF.

Only a few counts were recorded for this clonotype. The rearrangement uses TRBV10-3 and TRBJ1-1; a possible D gene is TRBD1 (5 bases). The CDR3 extends over 14 amino acids. Germline CDR1 ENHRY, CDR2 SYGVKD. The V gene lost 5 bases and the J gene lost 5 bases, with 15 bases spanning the gap. Written as DNA, the CDR3 is TGTGCCATCAGTCTACGGGGCGCGGTAACTGAAGCTTTCTTT. Residues: CAISLRGAVTEAFF.

The chain carries TRBV11-1 and TRBJ2-7; D perhaps matches TRBD1 (6 bases). The length of the CDR3 is 14 residues. V lost 9 bases and J lost 3, with 18 bases in between. Germline-derived CDR1 and CDR2 are SGHAT and FQDESV (reference sequence). CDR3 in amino acids: CASSTGQGFYEQYF. The CDR3 bases are TGTGCCAGTAGTACGGGGCAGGGGTTCTACGAGCAGTACTTC.

In its sample, this clonotype was seen many times. This chain uses TRBV12-3 or TRBV12-4 with TRBJ1-2; D remains unclear. Deletions cut 3 bases from V and 9 bases from J, with 8 bases between. This CDR3 has 11 residues. The CDR3 is CASSLRARYTF. Here the CDR3 DNA reads TGTGCCAGCAGTTTGAGGGCCCGCTACACCTTC.

The chain is built from TRBV7-4 and TRBJ1-2, with a possible D match to TRBD1 (6 bases). V was trimmed by 5 bases and J by 4 bases, leaving 11 bases between them. Germline V gives CDR1 SGHVT, CDR2 SQSDAQ. This CDR3 has 13 residues. CDR3 in DNA: TGTGCCAGCAGCCCAAGGGGGTCCTATGGCTACACCTTC. Its translation: CASSPRGSYGYTF.

As to this clonotype: A much larger clone differs from this one at a single base, so this may be a read error. This chain links TRBV5-1 with TRBJ1-5, with D perhaps matching TRBD1 (6 bases). Germline values: CDR1 SGHRS, CDR2 YFSETQ. This CDR3 is built from 14 residues. CDR3 DNA sequence: TGCGCCAGCTTGAGGGCAGGGACAAATCAGTCCCAGCATTTT. Protein product: CASLRAGTNQSQHF.

The V gene is TRBV7-3, the J gene TRBJ2-3, with 8 positions matching TRBD2. The CDR3 runs 18 residues. Germline lookup yields CDR1 SGHTA and CDR2 FQGTGA. V shed 4 bases, J shed 2 bases, and the junction held 14 bases outside the gene matches. The CDR3 DNA reads TGTGCCAGCAGCTGGGGGGCACTAGCGGAGACCCTCACAGATACGCAGTATTTT. Protein product: CASSWGALAETLTDTQYF.

Ten or more counts support this clonotype. The chain links TRBV6-5 to TRBJ2-5, with 8 positions matching TRBD1. The CDR3 extends over 13 amino acids. The ends lost 9 bases at V and 5 bases at J; junction bases unmatched: 8. CDR1 is MNHEY and CDR2 is SVGAGI in the germline V gene. The CDR3 sequence is CASQGAGGETQYF. For the CDR3, the DNA is TGTGCCAGTCAGGGGGCCGGCGGTGAGACCCAGTACTTC.

At least ten counts were recorded for this clonotype. The chain is built from TRBV10-3 and TRBJ2-7; possible D gene TRBD1, 6 bases. Germline V gene sequence: CDR1 ENHRY, CDR2 SYGVKD. The CDR3 length is 14 residues. V lost 2 bases to trimming and J lost 4 bases, with 12 bases between them. Here the CDR3 reads CAISEVRTVYEQYF. CDR3 bases: TGTGCCATCAGTGAGGTGCGGACAGTATACGAGCAGTACTTC.

In its sample, this clonotype was seen many times. DNA for the CDR3: TGCAGTGCTTCGACTAGCGGGTACAGCGAGCAGTACTTC. Protein product: CSASTSGYSEQYF. The chain links TRBV20-1 to TRBJ2-7, with TRBD2 identical over 10 bases. Per germline, CDR1 DFQATT and CDR2 SNEGSKA (reference sequence). The V gene end was trimmed by 5 bases and the J gene end by 6 bases; junction bases not matched to a gene: 7. The CDR3 sequence is 13 residues long.

The chain recombines TRBV14 with TRBJ2-6; D remains unclear. Trimming left V 2 bases short and J 3 bases short, with 8 bases between. CDR3 size: 15 residues. Germline CDR1 reads SGHDN; CDR2 reads FVKESK. The CDR3: CASSQRTGGANVLTF. DNA for the CDR3: TGTGCCAGCAGCCAAAGGACGGGTGGGGCCAACGTCCTGACTTTC.

The V call is TRBV15, the J call TRBJ2-5; D unresolved. The V end was cut by 3 bases, the J end by 2 bases, with 10 bases between. The CDR3 length is 14 residues. Germline V gene data show CDR1 as LNHNV and CDR2 as YYDKDF (reference sequence). CDR3 bases: TGTGCCACCAGCAGTTTTAGGGCTCAAGAGACCCAGTACTTC. This codes for CATSSFRAQETQYF.

This chain connects TRBV25-1 to TRBJ2-5, with D tentatively TRBD2 (6 bases). Germline-derived CDR1 and CDR2 are MGHDK and SYGVNS. This CDR3 is built from 14 residues. V gave up 4 bases and J gave up 4 bases, with 13 bases separating them. The CDR3: CASSVLGTGETQYF. The DNA of the CDR3 is TGTGCCAGCAGTGTTTTAGGGACTGGAGAGACCCAGTACTTC. Full variable domain (rest looked up from reference TRBV25-1 and TRBJ2-5): EADIYQTPRYLVIGTGKKITLECSQTMGHDKMYWYQQDPGMELHLIHYSYGVNSTEKGDLSSESTVSRIRTEHFPLTLESARPSHTSQYLCASSVLGTGETQYFGPGTRLLVL.